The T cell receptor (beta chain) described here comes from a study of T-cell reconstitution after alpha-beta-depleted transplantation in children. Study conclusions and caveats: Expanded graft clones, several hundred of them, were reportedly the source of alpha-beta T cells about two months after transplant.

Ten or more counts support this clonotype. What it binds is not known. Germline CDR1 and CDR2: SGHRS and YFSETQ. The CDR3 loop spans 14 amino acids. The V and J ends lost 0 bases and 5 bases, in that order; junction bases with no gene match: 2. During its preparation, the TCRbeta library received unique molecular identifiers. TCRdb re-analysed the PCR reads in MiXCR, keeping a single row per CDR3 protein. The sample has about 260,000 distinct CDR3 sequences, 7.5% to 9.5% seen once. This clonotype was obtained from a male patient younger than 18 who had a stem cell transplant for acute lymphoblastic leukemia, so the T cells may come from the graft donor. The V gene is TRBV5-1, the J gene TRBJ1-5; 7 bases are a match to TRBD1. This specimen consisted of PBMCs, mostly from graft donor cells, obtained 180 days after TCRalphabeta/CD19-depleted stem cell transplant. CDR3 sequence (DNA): TGCGCCAGCAGCTTGGAGGGGGCCGATCAGCCCCAGCATTTT. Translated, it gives CASSLEGADQPQHF.